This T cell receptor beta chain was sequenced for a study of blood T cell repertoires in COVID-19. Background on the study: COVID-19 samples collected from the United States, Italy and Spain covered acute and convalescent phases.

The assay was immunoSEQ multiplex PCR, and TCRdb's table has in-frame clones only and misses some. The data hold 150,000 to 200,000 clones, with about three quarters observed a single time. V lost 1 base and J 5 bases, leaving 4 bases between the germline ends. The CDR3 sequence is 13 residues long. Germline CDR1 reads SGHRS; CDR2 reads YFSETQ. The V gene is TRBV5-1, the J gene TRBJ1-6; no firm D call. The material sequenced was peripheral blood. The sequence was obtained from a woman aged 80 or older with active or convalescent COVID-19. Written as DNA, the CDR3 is TGCGCCAGCAGCTTGACAGATAATTCACCCCTCCACTTT. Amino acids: CASSLTDNSPLHF.